A single sample gave rise to the 9 T cell receptor beta chains below, sequenced in a study of OX40 agonist ivuxolimab in advanced cancers. The repertoire was sequenced with immunoSEQ multiplex PCR; TCRdb's copy has only in-frame clones and lacks some. The sample carries tens of thousands of clones, about 84% recorded once. The material was CD4+ or CD8+ T cells sorted from blood, obtained in a trial of the OX40 agonist ivuxolimab. Source of these receptors: an adult with an advanced solid tumor such as melanoma, head and neck, liver or kidney cancer.

This chain links TRBV27 with TRBJ1-5, with D uncertain. Germline values: CDR1 MNHEY, CDR2 SMNVEV (reference sequence). Trimming shortened V by 1 base and J by 0 bases, and 7 bases separated the two germline ends. The CDR3 totals 15 residues. CDR3 region: CASSLYGVSNQPQHF. In nucleotides, the CDR3 is TGTGCCAGCAGTTTATATGGAGTTAGCAATCAGCCCCAGCATTTT.

The rearrangement joins TRBV10-3 to TRBJ2-2; TRBD2 is a possible D gene (6 bases). There are 15 residues in the CDR3. Germline V lookup: CDR1 ENHRY, CDR2 SYGVKD. V shed 4 bases and J shed 4 bases, with 13 bases lying between them. The DNA for the CDR3 is TGTGCCATCAGTGCTTGGGGGACTGCCACCGGGGAGCTGTTTTTT. Its translation: CAISAWGTATGELFF.

The chain uses TRBV6-5 and TRBJ2-1; no clear D gene. The germline CDR1 and CDR2 sequences are MNHEY and SVGAGI. This CDR3 is 13 amino acids long. Trimming removed 0 bases from V and 7 bases from J, with 7 bases in between. The CDR3: CASSYSLNNEQFF. The CDR3 nucleotides are TGTGCCAGCAGTTACTCGCTGAATAATGAGCAGTTCTTC.

The rearrangement joins TRBV7-3 to TRBJ2-7; the D gene could be TRBD1 or TRBD2 (5 bases each). The germline gives CDR1 SGHTA, CDR2 FQGTGA. The CDR3 loop spans 15 amino acids. Trimming cost V 5 bases and J 0 bases, with 14 bases left between them. CDR3 amino acids: CASSLGPLPSYEQYF. CDR3 nucleotides: TGTGCCAGCAGCCTGGGACCCTTACCCTCCTACGAGCAGTACTTC.

The V and J genes are TRBV7-9 and TRBJ1-5, with D hard to call. V lost 2 bases, J lost 7 bases, and 9 bases lay in between. CDR1 is SEHNR, CDR2 FQNEAQ, per germline (reference sequence). This CDR3 contains 13 residues. The CDR3 bases are TGTGCCAGCAGCTTATCCGGGAGGCAGCCCCAGCATTTT. Translating it yields CASSLSGRQPQHF.

This sequence joins TRBV6-5 and TRBJ1-1; the D gene is possibly TRBD1 (6 bases). V gave up 0 bases and J gave up 3 bases, with 11 bases separating them. CDR3 length: 15 amino acids. CDR1 is MNHEY, CDR2 SVGAGI, per germline. The CDR3 bases are TGTGCCAGCAGTTACTCCACAGGGAGGGACACTGAAGCTTTCTTT. Amino acid sequence: CASSYSTGRDTEAFF.

This rearrangement joins TRBV7-2 to TRBJ2-5; possibly TRBD2 for D (5 bases). V dropped 3 bases and J dropped 1 base, with 12 bases sitting between them. CDR3 length: 15 residues. CDR1 SGHTA and CDR2 FQGNSA come from the germline V gene. CDR3 nucleotide sequence: TGTGCCAGCAGCTTTCTCAGCGGACTCCAAGAGACCCAGTACTTC. This gives the protein CASSFLSGLQETQYF.

The chain combines TRBV11-3 with TRBJ2-2; TRBD1 is a possible D gene (6 bases). CDR1 SGHNT and CDR2 YENEEA come from the germline V gene. V dropped 4 bases and J dropped 2 bases, with 11 bases sitting between them. The CDR3 spans 15 residues. This CDR3 is CASSSAGTNTGELFF. In nucleotides, the CDR3 is TGTGCCAGCAGCTCTGCCGGGACAAACACCGGGGAGCTGTTTTTT.

Written as DNA, the CDR3 is TGTGCCAGCAGCGAATACAGGGGCAATCAGCCCCAGCATTTT. It codes for CASSEYRGNQPQHF. This chain uses TRBV27 with TRBJ1-5, with D maybe TRBD1 (6 bases). V was shortened by 6 bases and J by 2 bases, with 11 bases between the two germline ends. Germline values: CDR1 MNHEY, CDR2 SMNVEV (reference sequence). The CDR3 has 14 amino acids.